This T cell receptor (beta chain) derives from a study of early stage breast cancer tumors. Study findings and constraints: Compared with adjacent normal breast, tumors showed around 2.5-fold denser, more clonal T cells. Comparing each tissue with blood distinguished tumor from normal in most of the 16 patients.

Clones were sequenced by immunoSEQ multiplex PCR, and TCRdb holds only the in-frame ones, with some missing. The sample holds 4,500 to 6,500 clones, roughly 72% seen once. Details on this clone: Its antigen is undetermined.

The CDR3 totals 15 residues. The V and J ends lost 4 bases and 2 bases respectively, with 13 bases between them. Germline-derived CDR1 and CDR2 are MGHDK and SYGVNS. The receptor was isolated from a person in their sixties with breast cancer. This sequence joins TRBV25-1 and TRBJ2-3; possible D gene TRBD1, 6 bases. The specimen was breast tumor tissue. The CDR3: CASSAGEGHTDTQYF. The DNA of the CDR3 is TGTGCCAGCAGTGCGGGCGAGGGACACACAGATACGCAGTATTTT.